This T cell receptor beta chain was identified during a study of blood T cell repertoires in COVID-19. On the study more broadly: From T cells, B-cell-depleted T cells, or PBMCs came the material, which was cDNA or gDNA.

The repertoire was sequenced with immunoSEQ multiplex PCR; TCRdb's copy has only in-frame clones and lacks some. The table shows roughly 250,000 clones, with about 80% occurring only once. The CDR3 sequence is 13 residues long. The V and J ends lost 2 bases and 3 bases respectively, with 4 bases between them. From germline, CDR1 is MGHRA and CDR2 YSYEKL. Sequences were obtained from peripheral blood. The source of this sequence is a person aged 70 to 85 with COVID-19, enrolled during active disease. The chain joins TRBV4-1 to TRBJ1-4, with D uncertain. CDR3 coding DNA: TGCGCCAGCAGCCAAACAGCTAATGAAAAACTGTTTTTT. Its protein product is CASSQTANEKLFF.